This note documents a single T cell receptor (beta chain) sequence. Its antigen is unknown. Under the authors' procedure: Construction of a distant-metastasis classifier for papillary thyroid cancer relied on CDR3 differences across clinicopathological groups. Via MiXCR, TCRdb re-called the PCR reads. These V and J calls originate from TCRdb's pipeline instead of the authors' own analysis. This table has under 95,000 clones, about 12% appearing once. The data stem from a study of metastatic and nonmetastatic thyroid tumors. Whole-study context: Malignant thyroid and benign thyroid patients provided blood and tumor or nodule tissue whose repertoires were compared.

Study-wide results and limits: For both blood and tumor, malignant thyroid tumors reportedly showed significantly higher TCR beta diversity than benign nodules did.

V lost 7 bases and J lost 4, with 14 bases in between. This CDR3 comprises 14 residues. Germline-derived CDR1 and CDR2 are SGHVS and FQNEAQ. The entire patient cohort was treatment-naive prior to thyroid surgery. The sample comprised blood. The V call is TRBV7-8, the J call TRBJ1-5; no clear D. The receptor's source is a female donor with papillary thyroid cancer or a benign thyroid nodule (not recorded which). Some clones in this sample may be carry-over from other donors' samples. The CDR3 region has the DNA TGTGCCAGCATCCAAGCACGGGGAAATCAGCCCCAGCATTTT. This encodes CASIQARGNQPQHF. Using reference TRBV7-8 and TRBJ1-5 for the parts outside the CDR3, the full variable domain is GAGVSQSPRYKVAKRGQDVALRCDPISGHVSLFWYQQALGQGPEFLTYFQNEAQLDKSGLPSDRFFAERPEGSVSTLKIQRTQQEDSAVYLCASIQARGNQPQHFGDGTRLSIL.